This record covers a single T cell receptor beta chain. The data originate from a study of shared clonotypes between healthy human individuals. For the study at large: Two women and a few men aged 18 to 49 served as donors.

Some clones are missing from TCRdb's copy, which holds only in-frame ones; the method was immunoSEQ multiplex PCR. Of fewer than 2.5 million clones in the sample, under 95% are singletons; the top ten hold approximately 0.37%. Sequencing used naive CD4+ T cells from PBMCs. Described subset: CD45RA+ positively selected. This clonotype was sampled from a man between 18 and 29 years old in good health. Some clones in this sample may be carry-over from other donors' samples.

CDR3 sequence (DNA): TGTGCCAGCAGCTTAGCGAGCGGGAGTTCAGATACGCAGTATTTT. Protein sequence: CASSLASGSSDTQYF. The chain employs TRBV7-2 and TRBJ2-3, with 8 nucleotides matching TRBD2. Germline CDR1 SGHTA, CDR2 FQGNSA. Trimming cost V 0 bases and J 4 bases; bases outside gene matches: 3. The CDR3 is 15 amino acids.